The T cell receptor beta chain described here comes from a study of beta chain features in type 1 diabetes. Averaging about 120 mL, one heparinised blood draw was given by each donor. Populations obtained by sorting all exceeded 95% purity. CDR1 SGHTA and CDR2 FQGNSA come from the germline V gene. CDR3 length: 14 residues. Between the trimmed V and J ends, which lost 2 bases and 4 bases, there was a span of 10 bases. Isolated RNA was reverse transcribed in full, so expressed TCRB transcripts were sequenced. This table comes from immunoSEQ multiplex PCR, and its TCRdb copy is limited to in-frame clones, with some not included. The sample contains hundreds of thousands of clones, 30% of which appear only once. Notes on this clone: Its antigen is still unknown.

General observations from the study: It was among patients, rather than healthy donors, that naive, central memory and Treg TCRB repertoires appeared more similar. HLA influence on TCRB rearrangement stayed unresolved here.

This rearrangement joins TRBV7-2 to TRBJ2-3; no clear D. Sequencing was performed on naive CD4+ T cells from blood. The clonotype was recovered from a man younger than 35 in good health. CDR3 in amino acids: CASSLFPEADTQYF. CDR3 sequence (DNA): TGTGCCAGCAGCTTATTCCCAGAGGCAGATACGCAGTATTTT.